The TCR beta chain under discussion was sequenced for a study of T cell responses to AZD1222 COVID-19 vaccine. Some clones are missing from TCRdb's copy, which holds only in-frame ones; the method was immunoSEQ multiplex PCR. The profile shows about 120,000 clones, around 93% of them singletons. The CDR3 runs 13 residues. Looked up from germline, CDR1 is MRHNA and CDR2 is SNTAGT. V gave up 6 bases and J gave up 4 bases, with 11 bases separating them. The origin of this receptor is an adult who received the AZD1222 COVID-19 vaccine. J is TRBJ2-3 and V is TRBV6-4, with D perhaps matching TRBD2 (6 bases). This sample comprised peripheral blood, obtained 28 days after the second AZD1222 dose. In nucleotides, the CDR3 is TGTGCCAGCAGCGGCCCGGGGGCAGATACGCAGTATTTT. It codes for CASSGPGADTQYF.